The 21 T cell receptor beta chains below were found in one sample sequenced in a study of beta chain features in type 1 diabetes. The entirety of the isolated RNA underwent reverse transcription, so expressed TCRB transcripts were sequenced. Only in-frame clones appear in the TCRdb table, and some are missing; sequencing was by immunoSEQ multiplex PCR. The repertoire has some 70,000 clones, roughly half of them found once; the top ten carry roughly 0.7%. No cognate antigen is known for these TCRs. Whole-study results and caveats: Shortening of TCRB CDR3s, moderate but significant, appeared in all four CD4+ subsets of Type 1 diabetes patients.

Material for sequencing was central memory CD4+ T cells from blood. These receptors were taken from a young man with type 1 diabetes.

This clone was counted between two and nine times. The chain couples TRBV27 to TRBJ2-1; D may be TRBD1 (5 bases). The CDR3 spans 12 residues. V was cut by 6 bases and J by 2 bases, with 5 bases left in between. Germline lookup yields CDR1 MNHEY and CDR2 SMNVEV (reference sequence). CDR3 DNA: TGTGCCAGCAGGGGGCCCTACAATGAGCAGTTCTTC. Its protein product is CASRGPYNEQFF.

This sequence joins TRBV11-3 and TRBJ2-5; 12 positions match TRBD2. From germline, CDR1 is SGHNT and CDR2 YENEEA. Trimming at V came to 3 bases and at J to 1 base, leaving 9 bases not matched to a gene. This CDR3 is 18 amino acids long. The CDR3 nucleotides are TGTGCCAGCAGCTTTTGGGCTAGCGGGGGGGCCGCCCAAGAGACCCAGTACTTC. This codes for CASSFWASGGAAQETQYF. The full variable domain, rest sourced from reference TRBV11-3 and TRBJ2-5, is EAGVVQSPRYKIIEKKQPVAFWCNPISGHNTLYWYLQNLGQGPELLIRYENEEAVDDSQLPKDRFSAERLKGVDSTLKIQPAELGDSAVYLCASSFWASGGAAQETQYFGPGTRLLVL.

CDR3 amino acids: CASGDRSNQPQHF. The DNA of the CDR3 is TGTGCCAGCGGCGACAGGAGCAATCAGCCCCAGCATTTT. The chain carries TRBV9 and TRBJ1-5, with D perhaps matching TRBD1 (6 bases). V gave up 7 bases and J gave up 1 base, with 9 bases separating them. The CDR3 sequence is 13 residues long. Germline V gene lookup returns CDR1 SGDLS and CDR2 YYNGEE.

The V gene is TRBV7-8, the J gene TRBJ1-1; weak D call: TRBD1 (6 bases). The V end was cut by 1 base, the J end by 11 bases, with 14 bases between. Germline CDR1 is SGHVS and CDR2 is FQNEAQ. The CDR3 has 13 residues. CDR3 residues: CASSLGVQGLAFF. DNA of the CDR3: TGTGCCAGCAGCTTAGGGGTTCAGGGGTTGGCTTTCTTT.

This clone turned up a few times. Here the CDR3 DNA reads TGTGCCTGGAGTGGGGGAGACCTATGGAGCTACACCTTC. It codes for CAWSGGDLWSYTF. The chain couples TRBV30 to TRBJ1-2; D not certain. The germline V and J ends were trimmed by 1 base and 9 bases, with 15 bases remaining between them. The CDR3 totals 13 residues. Germline CDR1 GTSNPN, CDR2 SVGIG (reference sequence). Full variable domain (remainder filled in from reference TRBV30 and TRBJ1-2): SQTIHQWPATLVQPVGSPLSLECTVEGTSNPNLYWYRQAAGRGLQLLFYSVGIGQISSEVPQNLSASRPQDRQFILSSKKLLLSDSGFYLCAWSGGDLWSYTFGSGTRLTVV.

The chain recombines TRBV5-4 with TRBJ2-5; a weak D match, TRBD2 (5 bases). CDR3 length equals 14 residues. V lost 0 bases and J 4 bases, leaving 10 bases between the germline ends. Germline loops: CDR1 SGHNT, CDR2 YYREEE (reference sequence). CDR3: CASSLALAVETQYF. CDR3 DNA: TGTGCCAGCAGCTTGGCTCTAGCCGTAGAGACCCAGTACTTC.

J is TRBJ1-5 and V is TRBV30; D perhaps matches TRBD1 (5 bases). CDR3 size: 16 residues. CDR1 and CDR2 (germline): GTSNPN, SVGIG (reference sequence). The V gene lost 4 bases and the J gene lost 7 bases, with 23 bases spanning the gap. The CDR3 region is CAWTEGPGQSGQPQHF. DNA for the CDR3: TGTGCCTGGACGGAGGGACCCGGGCAGTCGGGGCAGCCCCAGCATTTT. Full variable domain (missing parts from reference TRBV30 and TRBJ1-5): SQTIHQWPATLVQPVGSPLSLECTVEGTSNPNLYWYRQAAGRGLQLLFYSVGIGQISSEVPQNLSASRPQDRQFILSSKKLLLSDSGFYLCAWTEGPGQSGQPQHFGDGTRLSIL.

The chain is built from TRBV7-2 and TRBJ2-1; weak D call: TRBD1 (6 bases). The CDR3 runs to 15 residues. Trimming cost V 2 bases and J 9 bases, with 17 bases left between them. Germline values: CDR1 SGHTA, CDR2 FQGNSA. This CDR3 is CASSLHRVSLGEQFF. CDR3 nucleotides: TGTGCCAGCAGCTTACACAGGGTCTCGTTGGGTGAGCAGTTCTTC.

This clone was seen a handful of times. This chain uses TRBV5-6 with TRBJ1-5, with D unclear. The V gene lost 4 bases and the J gene lost 2 bases, with 13 bases spanning the gap. This CDR3 contains 15 residues. The V gene's germline CDR1 is SGHDT and CDR2 YYEEEE. CDR3 nucleotide sequence: TGTGCCAGCAGCCACGGGGTTCCGGGCAATCAGCCCCAGCATTTT. This codes for CASSHGVPGNQPQHF.

This chain connects TRBV2 to TRBJ2-3; TRBD2 matches 10 bases. J was trimmed by 5 bases and V by 6 bases; bases with no gene match: 11. This CDR3 has 16 residues. The germline V gene encodes CDR1 SNHLY and CDR2 FYNNEI. The CDR3 spells CASSMGLAPGGDTQYF. The DNA for the CDR3 is TGTGCCAGCAGCATGGGACTAGCGCCGGGGGGAGATACGCAGTATTTT.

Within the sample, this clone is medium-sized (0.01 to 0.1%). The chain carries TRBV29-1 and TRBJ1-1; the D gene is possibly TRBD1 (6 bases). This CDR3 contains 11 residues. Trimming took 7 bases from V and 1 from J, leaving 7 bases between them. CDR1 and CDR2 from the germline V gene are SQVTM and ANQGSEA. CDR3 in amino acids: CSGTENTEAFF. Written as DNA, the CDR3 is TGCAGCGGGACAGAGAACACTGAAGCTTTCTTT.

This clone came up a few times. Distinct nucleotide sequences in the sample also encode this CDR3. The rearrangement links TRBV6-5 to TRBJ1-1, with 7 bases lining up with TRBD1. Trimming at V came to 0 bases and at J to 4 bases, leaving 2 bases not matched to a gene. The CDR3 has 14 residues. CDR1 is MNHEY and CDR2 is SVGAGI in the germline V gene. The CDR3 bases are TGTGCCAGCAGTTACTCGACAGGGAGCACTGAAGCTTTCTTT. Amino acids: CASSYSTGSTEAFF.

This clone was found once. The chain recombines TRBV6-1 with TRBJ2-3, with D perhaps matching TRBD1 (6 bases). Trimming took 4 bases from V and 5 from J, leaving 13 bases between them. Per the germline V gene, CDR1 is MNHNS and CDR2 is SASEGT. The CDR3 spans 14 residues. In nucleotides, the CDR3 is TGTGCCAGCAGTGGCCGGACAGCCAGAGATACGCAGTATTTT. Translated: CASSGRTARDTQYF.

CDR3: CASTPGTGETGELFF. In DNA form, the CDR3 reads TGTGCCAGCACCCCCGGGACAGGGGAGACCGGGGAGCTGTTTTTT. The chain is built from TRBV6-5 and TRBJ2-2; 10 nucleotides align to TRBD1. The V segment lost 7 bases and the J segment 5 bases; nucleotides outside the gene matches: 7. Germline values: CDR1 MNHEY, CDR2 SVGAGI. CDR3 size: 15 residues.

The CDR3 loop is CASSGLAVTYNEQFF. The CDR3 DNA reads TGTGCCAGCAGTGGGTTAGCGGTTACCTACAATGAGCAGTTCTTC. V usage is TRBV2 and J usage is TRBJ2-1; D may be TRBD2 (6 bases). Germline CDR1 and CDR2: SNHLY and FYNNEI. Trimming shortened V by 4 bases and J by 2 bases, and 12 bases separated the two germline ends. The CDR3 has 15 residues.

The rearrangement joins TRBV11-2 to TRBJ2-1, with 15 bases that match TRBD2. From germline, CDR1 is SGHAT and CDR2 FQNNGV. The junction had 4 bases not matched to a gene; V was cut back by 5 bases and J by 8 bases. CDR3 size: 15 residues. The CDR3 DNA reads as TGTGCCAGCAGCCCAGGACTAGCGGGGGGGCATGAGCAGTTCTTC. This codes for CASSPGLAGGHEQFF.

The chain couples TRBV29-1 to TRBJ2-5, with D possibly matching TRBD1 (6 bases). V was shortened by 5 bases and J by 5 bases, with 15 bases between the two germline ends. In germline, CDR1 is SQVTM, CDR2 ANQGSEA. The length of the CDR3 is 13 residues. DNA of the CDR3: TGCAGCGTTCAGACAGGCCCCGGGGAGACCCAGTACTTC. It encodes CSVQTGPGETQYF. Looking up the rest from reference TRBV29-1 and TRBJ2-5 gives the full variable domain: SAVISQKPSRDICQRGTSLTIQCQVDSQVTMMFWYRQQPGQSLTLIATANQGSEATYESGFVIDKFPISRPNLTFSTLTVSNMSPEDSSIYLCSVQTGPGETQYFGPGTRLLVL.

This sequence joins TRBV7-9 and TRBJ2-5; D is perhaps TRBD2 (6 bases). TRBJ2-7 matches the DNA end more closely, so the J call is doubtful. The CDR3 runs 13 residues. Germline V CDR1 and CDR2: SEHNR, FQNEAQ (reference sequence). CDR3 sequence: CASSPGVSYEQYF. The CDR3 DNA is TGTGCCAGCAGCCCGGGGGTATCCTACGAGCAGTACTTC.

This clone was seen a few times. The chain has TRBV18 and TRBJ2-2; D perhaps matches TRBD2 (6 bases). Germline CDR1 KGHSH, CDR2 LQKENI. V gave up 3 bases and J gave up 8 bases, with 16 bases separating them. This CDR3 has 15 amino acids. The CDR3 nucleotides read TGTGCCAGCTCACCGGGAGGAAGCGGTTCAGGGGAGCTGTTTTTT. As protein: CASSPGGSGSGELFF.

J is TRBJ2-1 and V is TRBV5-1; 10 positions agree with TRBD1. Unmatched junction bases numbered 5, after V lost 1 base and J lost 4 bases. Germline V gene data show CDR1 as SGHRS and CDR2 as YFSETQ. The CDR3 length is 16 residues. CDR3 sequence (DNA): TGCGCCAGCAGCTTGTCCGGGACAGGGGCGTACAATGAGCAGTTCTTC. Its translation: CASSLSGTGAYNEQFF. Looking up the rest from reference TRBV5-1 and TRBJ2-1 gives the full variable domain: KAGVTQTPRYLIKTRGQQVTLSCSPISGHRSVSWYQQTPGQGLQFLFEYFSETQRNKGNFPGRFSGRQFSNSRSEMNVSTLELGDSALYLCASSLSGTGAYNEQFFGPGTRLTVL.

The rearrangement links TRBV19 to TRBJ2-5; 7 bases line up with TRBD2. The CDR3 is 14 amino acids. The germline CDR1 and CDR2 sequences are LNHDA and SQIVND (reference sequence). V shed 6 bases and J 5 bases; nucleotides not matched to a gene: 9. The CDR3 sequence is CASRPRLAGETQYF. The CDR3 DNA reads as TGTGCCAGTAGACCCCGACTAGCAGGGGAGACCCAGTACTTC.